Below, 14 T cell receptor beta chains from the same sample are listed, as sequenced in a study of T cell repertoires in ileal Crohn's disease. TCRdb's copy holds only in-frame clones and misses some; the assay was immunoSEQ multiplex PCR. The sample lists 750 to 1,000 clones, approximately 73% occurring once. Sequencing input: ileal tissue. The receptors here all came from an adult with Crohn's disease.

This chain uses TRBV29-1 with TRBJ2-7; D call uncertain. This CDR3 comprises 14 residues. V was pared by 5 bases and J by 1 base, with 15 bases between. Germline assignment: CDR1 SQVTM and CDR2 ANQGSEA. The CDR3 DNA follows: TGCAGCGTTCTGAACCGTAGCCTTTCCTACGAGCAGTACTTC. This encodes CSVLNRSLSYEQYF.

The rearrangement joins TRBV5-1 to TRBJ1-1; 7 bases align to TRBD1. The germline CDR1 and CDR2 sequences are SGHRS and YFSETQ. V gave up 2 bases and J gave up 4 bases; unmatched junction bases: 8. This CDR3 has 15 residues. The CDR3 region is CASSFSVGGLTEAFF. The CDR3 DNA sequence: TGCGCCAGCAGCTTTTCGGTAGGGGGCCTCACTGAAGCTTTCTTT.

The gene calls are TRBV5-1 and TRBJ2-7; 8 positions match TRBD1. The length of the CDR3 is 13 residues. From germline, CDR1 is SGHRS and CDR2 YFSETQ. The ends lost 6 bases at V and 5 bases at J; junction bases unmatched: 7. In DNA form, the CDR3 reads TGCGCCAGCACCGAGGACAGGGCGGACGAGCAGTACTTC. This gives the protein CASTEDRADEQYF.

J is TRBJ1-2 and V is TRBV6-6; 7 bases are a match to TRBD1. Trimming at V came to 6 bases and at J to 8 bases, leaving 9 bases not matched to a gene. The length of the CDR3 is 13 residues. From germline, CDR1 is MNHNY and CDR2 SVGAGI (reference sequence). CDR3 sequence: CASSPEGAGGYTF. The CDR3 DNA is TGTGCCAGCAGCCCGGAGGGGGCAGGGGGCTACACCTTC.

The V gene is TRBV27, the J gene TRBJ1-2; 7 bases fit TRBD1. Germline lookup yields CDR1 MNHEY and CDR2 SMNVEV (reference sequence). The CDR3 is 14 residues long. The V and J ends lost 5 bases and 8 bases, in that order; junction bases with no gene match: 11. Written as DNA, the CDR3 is TGTGCCAGCAGTAAACTGGACAGGACCTTAGGCTACACCTTC. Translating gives CASSKLDRTLGYTF.

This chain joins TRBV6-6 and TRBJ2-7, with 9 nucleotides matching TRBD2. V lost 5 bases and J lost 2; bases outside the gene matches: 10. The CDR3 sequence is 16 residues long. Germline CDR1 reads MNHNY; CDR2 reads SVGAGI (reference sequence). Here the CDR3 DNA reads TGTGCCAGCAGTCCCGTTGGACTAGCGAAGCCCTACGAGCAGTACTTC. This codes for CASSPVGLAKPYEQYF.

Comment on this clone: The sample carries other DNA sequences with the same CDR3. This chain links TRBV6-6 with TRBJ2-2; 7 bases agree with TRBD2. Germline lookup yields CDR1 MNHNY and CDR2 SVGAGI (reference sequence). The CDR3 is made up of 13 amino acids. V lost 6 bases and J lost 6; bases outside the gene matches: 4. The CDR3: CASSQGLAGELFF. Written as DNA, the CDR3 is TGTGCCAGCAGCCAAGGACTAGCCGGGGAGCTGTTTTTT.

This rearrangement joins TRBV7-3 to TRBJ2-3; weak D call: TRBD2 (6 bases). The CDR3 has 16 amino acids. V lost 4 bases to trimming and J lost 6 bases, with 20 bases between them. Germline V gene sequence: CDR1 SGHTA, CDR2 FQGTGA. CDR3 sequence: CASSSKVGSGVDTQYF. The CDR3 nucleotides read TGTGCCAGCAGCTCCAAGGTCGGTAGCGGAGTCGATACGCAGTATTTT.

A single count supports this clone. The CDR3 spells CAISESKAGAYEQYF. CDR3 bases: TGTGCCATCAGTGAGTCGAAGGCGGGTGCCTACGAGCAGTACTTC. The gene calls are TRBV10-3 and TRBJ2-7, with D maybe TRBD2 (5 bases). CDR1 is ENHRY and CDR2 is SYGVKD in the germline V gene. This CDR3 spans 15 amino acids. Between the trimmed V and J ends, which lost 0 bases and 2 bases, there was a span of 11 bases.

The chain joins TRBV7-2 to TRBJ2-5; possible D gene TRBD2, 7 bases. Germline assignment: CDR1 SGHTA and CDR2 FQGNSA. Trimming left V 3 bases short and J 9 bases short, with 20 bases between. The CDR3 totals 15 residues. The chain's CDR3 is CASSLDLAANRAQYF. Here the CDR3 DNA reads TGTGCCAGCAGCTTGGATCTAGCGGCAAACAGGGCCCAGTACTTC.

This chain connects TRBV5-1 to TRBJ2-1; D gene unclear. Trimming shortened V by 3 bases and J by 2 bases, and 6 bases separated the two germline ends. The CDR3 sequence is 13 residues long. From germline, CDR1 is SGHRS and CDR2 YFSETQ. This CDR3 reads CASSWATYNEQFF. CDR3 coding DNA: TGCGCCAGCAGCTGGGCCACCTACAATGAGCAGTTCTTC.

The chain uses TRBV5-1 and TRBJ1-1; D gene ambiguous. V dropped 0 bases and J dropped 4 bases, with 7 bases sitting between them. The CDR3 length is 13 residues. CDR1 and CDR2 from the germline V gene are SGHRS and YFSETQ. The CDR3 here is CASSLGGSTEAFF. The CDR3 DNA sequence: TGCGCCAGCAGCTTGGGCGGTAGCACTGAAGCTTTCTTT. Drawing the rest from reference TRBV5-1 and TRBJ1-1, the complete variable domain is KAGVTQTPRYLIKTRGQQVTLSCSPISGHRSVSWYQQTPGQGLQFLFEYFSETQRNKGNFPGRFSGRQFSNSRSEMNVSTLELGDSALYLCASSLGGSTEAFFGQGTRLTVV.

CDR3 in DNA: TGTGCCAGCAGCTCTCAGGGGGCAGGAGGCTACACCTTC. This gives the protein CASSSQGAGGYTF. This chain links TRBV11-2 with TRBJ1-2; 8 nucleotides match TRBD1. CDR1 is SGHAT, CDR2 FQNNGV, per germline. The V segment lost 4 bases and the J segment 8 bases; nucleotides outside the gene matches: 6. The CDR3 totals 13 residues.

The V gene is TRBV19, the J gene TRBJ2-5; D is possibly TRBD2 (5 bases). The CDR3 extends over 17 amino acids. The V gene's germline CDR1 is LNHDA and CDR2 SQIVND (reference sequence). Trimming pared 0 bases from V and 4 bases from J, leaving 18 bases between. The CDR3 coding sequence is TGTGCCAGTAGTATAGAAGGACTCCCTAGGGCGGGAGAGACCCAGTACTTC. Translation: CASSIEGLPRAGETQYF.